These T cell receptor beta chains were read from a single sample in a study of shared clonotypes between healthy human individuals. Using immunoSEQ multiplex PCR, the repertoire was profiled, and TCRdb retains in-frame clones only, with some absent. The repertoire holds some 1 million clones, with about 70% as singletons. The sequencing sample was made of memory CD4+ T cells sorted from blood. The receptor set was obtained from a young man in good health. CDR3s include the opening cysteine and the closing phenylalanine or tryptophan. Fields, in order: D gene, clone size, J gene, V gene, CDR3 protein, CDR3 DNA. A D gene is named only where the DNA matches it firmly. Expanded clones are given a class, and other clones once, few, many or no size at all.

>TRBD2|.|TRBJ2-1|TRBV7-8
CASSRTGLAGENEQFF
TGTGCCAGCAGCAGAACGGGACTAGCGGGAGAGAATGAGCAGTTCTTC
>.|.|TRBJ2-7|TRBV10-3
CAISESLDSRSYEQYF
TGTGCCATCAGTGAGTCGTTGGACAGTCGCTCCTACGAGCAGTACTTC
>TRBD2|.|TRBJ2-3|TRBV30
CAWSHGLAGGPDTQYF
TGTGCCTGGAGTCACGGACTAGCGGGGGGACCAGATACGCAGTATTTT
>.|.|TRBJ2-7|TRBV5-4
CASSLLGDVYEQYF
TGTGCCAGCAGCCTACTCGGGGATGTCTACGAGCAGTACTTC
>TRBD1|.|TRBJ2-7|TRBV7-9
CASSFILGQGTHEQYF
TGTGCCAGCAGCTTCATCCTCGGACAGGGTACCCACGAGCAGTACTTC
>.|many|TRBJ2-7|TRBV7-9
CASNSDRLSYEQYF
TGTGCCAGCAACTCCGACAGGTTATCCTACGAGCAGTACTTC
>.|.|TRBJ2-3|TRBV23-1
CASRPLGTQYF
TGCGCCAGCCGTCCCTTGGGTACGCAGTATTTT
>TRBD2|.|TRBJ2-5|TRBV7-9
CASSLSRTSAQETQYF
TGTGCCAGCAGCTTAAGTAGGACTAGCGCCCAAGAGACCCAGTACTTC
>.|.|TRBJ2-2|TRBV19
CASSGQRTGELFF
TGTGCCAGTAGTGGGCAGCGGACCGGGGAGCTGTTTTTT
>TRBD1|.|TRBJ1-2|TRBV7-2
CASSLAAGGFDGYTF
TGTGCCAGCAGCTTAGCTGCAGGGGGTTTCGATGGCTACACCTTC
>.|.|TRBJ1-5|TRBV18
CASSPNTGSGSPQHF
TGTGCCAGCTCACCTAATACTGGATCCGGGTCGCCCCAGCATTTT
>.|.|TRBJ1-1|TRBV28
CASSLVGLGAFF
TGTGCCAGCAGTTTAGTGGGGCTTGGCGCTTTCTTT
>.|.|TRBJ2-2|TRBV30
CAWSPNTGELFF
TGTGCCTGGTCCCCTAACACCGGGGAGCTGTTTTTT
>.|.|TRBJ2-2|TRBV10-1
CASSYSAGELFF
TGCGCCAGCAGTTACTCGGCAGGGGAGCTGTTTTTT
>.|.|TRBJ1-2|TRBV19
CASSGQGYGYTF
TGTGCCAGTAGTGGGCAGGGCTATGGCTACACCTTC
>TRBD1|once|TRBJ2-1|TRBV19
CASSMGWTGAGNEQFF
TGTGCCAGTAGTATGGGCTGGACAGGGGCTGGCAATGAGCAGTTCTTC
>.|few|TRBJ1-1|TRBV18
CASSPPSQQNTEAFF
TGTGCCAGCTCACCACCGTCTCAGCAGAACACTGAAGCTTTCTTT
>TRBD1|.|TRBJ2-7|TRBV11-2
CASSPRTGYEQYF
TGTGCCAGCAGCCCTCGGACAGGCTACGAGCAGTACTTC
>TRBD2|.|TRBJ2-1|TRBV11-2
CASSPGLERSNEQFF
TGTGCCAGCAGCCCCGGACTAGAGCGAAGCAATGAGCAGTTCTTC
>TRBD1|once|TRBJ2-7|TRBV7-2
CASSYRDRAFYEQYF
TGTGCCAGCAGCTACCGGGACAGGGCATTCTACGAGCAGTACTTC
>TRBD2|.|TRBJ2-5|TRBV7-3
CASSPGLAGVNQETQYF
TGTGCCAGCAGCCCCGGACTAGCGGGGGTTAACCAAGAGACCCAGTACTTC
>.|once|TRBJ2-7|TRBV5-4
CASSLGAYEQYF
TGTGCCAGCAGCTTGGGCGCCTACGAGCAGTACTTC
>TRBD1|.|TRBJ1-3|TRBV5-1
CASSSLPGQGKSGNTIYF
TGCGCCAGCAGCTCATTACCGGGACAGGGAAAATCTGGAAACACCATATATTTT
>TRBD1|.|TRBJ1-3|TRBV6-6
CASSYTTGGGGNTIYF
TGTGCCAGCAGTTACACCACAGGGGGCGGAGGAAACACCATATATTTT
>.|many|TRBJ1-2|TRBV6-5
CASSYRLTDGYTF
TGTGCCAGCAGTTATCGGTTGACGGATGGCTACACCTTC
>TRBD2|.|TRBJ2-3|TRBV9
CASSLTSVVTDTQYF
TGTGCCAGCAGCTTGACTAGCGTTGTCACAGATACGCAGTATTTT
>TRBD2|.|TRBJ2-7|TRBV6-6
CASRFRGGGDYEQYF
TGTGCCAGCCGCTTTAGAGGCGGGGGAGACTACGAGCAGTACTTC
>.|.|TRBJ2-2|TRBV9
CASSPRVNTGELFF
TGTGCCAGCAGCCCCCGGGTAAACACCGGGGAGCTGTTTTTT
>TRBD1|.|TRBJ1-2|TRBV19
CASSMMGPGGSYGYTF
TGTGCCAGTAGTATGATGGGTCCAGGGGGCAGCTATGGCTACACCTTC
>.|.|TRBJ1-6|TRBV27
CASSALWGNNSPLHF
TGTGCCAGCAGTGCGTTGTGGGGTAATAATTCACCCCTCCACTTT
>TRBD1|.|TRBJ2-7|TRBV11-2
CASSPRTGGYEQYF
TGTGCCAGCAGCCCCCGGACAGGGGGGTACGAGCAGTACTTC
>TRBD2|.|TRBJ2-1|TRBV7-9
CASSLARASGKNEQFF
TGTGCCAGCAGCTTAGCGCGGGCTAGCGGGAAGAATGAGCAGTTCTTC
>TRBD1|.|TRBJ2-5|TRBV15
CATSRDSQGAGETQYF
TGTGCCACCAGCAGGGATAGTCAGGGGGCGGGAGAGACCCAGTACTTC
>.|.|TRBJ2-2|TRBV6-6
CASSPLLNTGELFF
TGTGCCAGCAGCCCTTTATTAAACACCGGGGAGCTGTTTTTT
>.|few|TRBJ2-7|TRBV6-6
CASRNGQSSYEQYF
TGTGCCAGCAGAAACGGACAGAGCTCCTACGAGCAGTACTTC
>.|.|TRBJ2-2|TRBV15
CATEPDRRNTGELFF
TGTGCCACCGAACCTGACAGGCGGAACACCGGGGAGCTGTTTTTT
>TRBD1|few|TRBJ1-1|TRBV5-1
CASRLTGGNTEAFF
TGCGCCAGCAGACTGACAGGGGGTAACACTGAAGCTTTCTTT
>.|.|TRBJ1-5|TRBV30
CAWMQGYPRGVRRPQHF
TGTGCCTGGATGCAAGGATACCCTAGAGGGGTAAGGCGGCCCCAGCATTTT
>TRBD1|.|TRBJ2-6|TRBV5-1
CASSPGTEPVLTF
TGCGCCAGCAGCCCCGGGACAGAACCCGTCCTGACTTTC
>TRBD1|once|TRBJ1-2|TRBV10-3
CARTPGQGKNYGYTF
TGTGCCAGGACCCCGGGACAGGGAAAGAACTATGGCTACACCTTC
>.|.|TRBJ1-2|TRBV10-3
CAISEDGIGYGYTF
TGTGCCATCAGTGAGGATGGGATAGGGTATGGCTACACCTTC
>TRBD2|few|TRBJ2-7|TRBV5-5
CASSSGTSVYEQYF
TGTGCCAGCAGCTCCGGGACTAGCGTATACGAGCAGTACTTC